The source of this TCR beta chain is a study of T cells in Graves' hyperthyroidism and ophthalmopathy. RNA transcripts yielded amplified TCR beta CDR3 regions. An initial round of RT-PCR targeting the TCR CDR3 relied on the HTBI primer set. TCRdb analysed the multiplex PCR reads with MiXCR anew, one entry per CDR3 protein. The table has 650,000 to 750,000 distinct CDR3 sequences, about 15% seen once. This clonotype came up many times. The CDR3 spans 14 residues. V trimming: 2 bases; J trimming: 5 bases; junction bases outside the gene matches: 7. Germline CDR1 reads GTSNPN; CDR2 reads SVGIG (reference sequence).

The sequence came from a woman aged 18-29 years with Graves' hyperthyroidism. The chain couples TRBV30 to TRBJ2-7, with 9 bases identical to TRBD1. What was sequenced was blood. CDR3 nucleotides: TGTGCCTGGAGTATGGGGACAGGGTATCACGAGCAGTACTTC. It is translated as CAWSMGTGYHEQYF.